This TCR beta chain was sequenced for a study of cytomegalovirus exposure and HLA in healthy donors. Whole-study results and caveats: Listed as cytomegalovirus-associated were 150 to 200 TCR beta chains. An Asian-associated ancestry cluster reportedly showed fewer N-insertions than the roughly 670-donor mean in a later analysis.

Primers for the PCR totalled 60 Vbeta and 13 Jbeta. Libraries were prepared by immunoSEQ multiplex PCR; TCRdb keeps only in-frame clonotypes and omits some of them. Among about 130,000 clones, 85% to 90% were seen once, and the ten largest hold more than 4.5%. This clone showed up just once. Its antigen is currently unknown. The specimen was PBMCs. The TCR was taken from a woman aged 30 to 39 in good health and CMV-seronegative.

The CDR3 DNA sequence: TGTGCCAGCAGCTTAGCGAGCTTAAGGGTACAGGGGAAAAGGGCCGAGCAGTACTTC. This gives the protein CASSLASLRVQGKRAEQYF. This rearrangement joins TRBV7-8 to TRBJ2-7, with 7 bases lining up with TRBD1. The CDR3 is 19 amino acids. Germline-derived CDR1 and CDR2 are SGHVS and FQNEAQ. The V segment lost 0 bases and the J segment 6 bases; nucleotides outside the gene matches: 20.